These 30 T cell receptor beta chains were sequenced from one sample in a study of identical twins. TCRdb reanalysed the 5' RACE reads using MiXCR and keeps one entry per CDR3 protein. The table shows nearly 900,000 distinct CDR3 sequences, with 9% to 15% occurring only once. The sample was also linked to a second study, of yellow fever vaccine responses in identical twins.

The sequenced sample was PBMCs. Source of these receptors: a woman under 30 in good health.

There are a few counts of this clonotype. The CDR3 DNA follows: TGTGCCACCAGTGATCGACAGGGGACAAACAATGAGCAGTTCTTC. This sequence encodes CATSDRQGTNNEQFF. The chain joins TRBV24-1 to TRBJ2-1; 8 nucleotides match TRBD1. The CDR3 runs 15 residues. Germline-derived CDR1 and CDR2 are KGHDR and SFDVKD. The V segment lost 3 bases and the J segment 5 bases; nucleotides outside the gene matches: 5.

Only a few counts were recorded for this clonotype. The chain couples TRBV6-1 to TRBJ2-1, with 7 positions matching TRBD2. The CDR3 covers 15 residues. The germline V gene has CDR1 MNHNS and CDR2 SASEGT. The J segment lost 6 bases and the V segment lost 9 bases, leaving 14 bases of the junction unmatched. In DNA form, the CDR3 reads TGTGCCAGACCGACCCCCACTAGGGAGGGCAATGAGCAGTTCTTC. Protein sequence: CARPTPTREGNEQFF.

This clonotype was counted a few times. The chain joins TRBV12-5 to TRBJ2-1; 8 bases are shared with TRBD2. After removal of 1 base from V and 0 bases from J, the junction contained 5 bases not matched to a gene. The CDR3 length is 17 residues. The V gene's germline CDR1 is LGHNT and CDR2 FRNRAP. As DNA, the CDR3 is TGTGCTAGTGGTTTGGCACTAGCGGTTAGCTCCTACAATGAGCAGTTCTTC. It codes for CASGLALAVSSYNEQFF.

This clonotype was found a few times. The chain is built from TRBV5-1 and TRBJ2-5, with D tentatively TRBD1 (5 bases). The germline V gene has CDR1 SGHRS and CDR2 YFSETQ. The V gene lost 1 base and the J gene lost 2 bases, with 21 bases spanning the gap. This CDR3 is 18 amino acids long. CDR3 in DNA: TGCGCCAGCAGCTTGACCAAGAAGCATAGGGGCCAACAAGAGACCCAGTACTTC. Protein sequence: CASSLTKKHRGQQETQYF. The whole variable domain, remainder taken from reference TRBV5-1 and TRBJ2-5, is KAGVTQTPRYLIKTRGQQVTLSCSPISGHRSVSWYQQTPGQGLQFLFEYFSETQRNKGNFPGRFSGRQFSNSRSEMNVSTLELGDSALYLCASSLTKKHRGQQETQYFGPGTRLLVL.

The rearrangement links TRBV6-1 to TRBJ1-2; no reliable D call. This CDR3 has 14 residues. The V end was cut by 5 bases, the J end by 5 bases, with 15 bases between. Germline V gives CDR1 MNHNS, CDR2 SASEGT. The CDR3 nucleotides read TGTGCCAGCAGTAAACAACCAGGAGGGTATGGCTACACCTTC. Residues: CASSKQPGGYGYTF.

This clonotype has ten or more counts. J is TRBJ2-3 and V is TRBV6-5, with TRBD2 matching 10 bases. The CDR3 extends over 16 amino acids. The germline gives CDR1 MNHEY, CDR2 SVGAGI. Losses at the gene ends were 2 bases for V and 3 bases for J; bases not matched to a gene: 5. This chain's CDR3 is CASSYLVSGGTDTQYF. CDR3 nucleotide sequence: TGTGCCAGCAGTTACCTTGTTAGCGGGGGGACAGATACGCAGTATTTT.

There are many counts of this clonotype. This rearrangement joins TRBV6-2 or TRBV6-3 to TRBJ2-1; 11 bases agree with TRBD2. The CDR3 is 15 residues long. V trimming: 8 bases; J trimming: 4 bases; junction bases outside the gene matches: 7. Germline CDR1 reads MNHEY; CDR2 reads SVGEGT. DNA for the CDR3: TGTGCCAGCCGGGAATTAGCGGGGGGGTACAATGAGCAGTTCTTC. It encodes CASRELAGGYNEQFF.

This clonotype was detected ten times or more. The chain couples TRBV2 to TRBJ2-3; possible D gene TRBD1, 6 bases. The germline CDR1 and CDR2 sequences are SNHLY and FYNNEI. The CDR3 spans 15 residues. Between the trimmed V and J ends, which lost 4 bases and 0 bases, there was a span of 11 bases. CDR3 residues: CASSVDSASTDTQYF. CDR3 DNA: TGTGCCAGCAGTGTGGACAGTGCTAGCACAGATACGCAGTATTTT.

This clonotype turned up a few times. This sequence joins TRBV12-3 or TRBV12-4 and TRBJ1-5; the D is unclear. The CDR3 runs 16 residues. V dropped 2 bases and J dropped 2 bases, with 13 bases sitting between them. The CDR3 sequence is CASSLRIGSRNQPQHF. Written as DNA, the CDR3 is TGTGCCAGCAGTTTAAGGATTGGGTCCCGCAATCAGCCCCAGCATTTT.

This chain uses TRBV19 with TRBJ2-7; a possible D gene is TRBD1 (6 bases). CDR3 size: 15 residues. Trimming stripped 4 bases from V and 1 base from J, with 14 bases between. CDR1 is LNHDA and CDR2 is SQIVND in the germline V gene (reference sequence). CDR3 loop: CASSSTGFSSYEQYF. CDR3 in DNA: TGTGCCAGTAGTAGCACAGGGTTCAGTTCCTACGAGCAGTACTTC. Supplemented by reference TRBV19 and TRBJ2-7, the full variable domain reads DGGITQSPKYLFRKEGQNVTLSCEQNLNHDAMYWYRQDPGQGLRLIYYSQIVNDFQKGDIAEGYSVSREKKESFPLTVTSAQKNPTAFYLCASSSTGFSSYEQYFGPGTRLTVT.

This clonotype was counted ten times or more. The V gene is TRBV7-6, the J gene TRBJ2-5; TRBD2 might be the D (6 bases). Germline loops: CDR1 SGHVS, CDR2 FNYEAQ. Trimming left V 2 bases short and J 5 bases short, with 21 bases between. This CDR3 contains 17 residues. The CDR3 region is CASSLSPGPSRGETQYF. The CDR3 DNA is TGTGCCAGCAGCTTAAGCCCGGGTCCCTCTCGGGGGGAGACCCAGTACTTC.

This clonotype was picked up a small number of times. DNA of the CDR3: TGTGCCAGTAGTAACCCACTCGATTTTCGCTACAATGAGCAGTTCTTC. This encodes CASSNPLDFRYNEQFF. V usage is TRBV19 and J usage is TRBJ2-1; D is unclear. The CDR3 loop spans 16 amino acids. Germline V lookup: CDR1 LNHDA, CDR2 SQIVND (reference sequence). Trimming took off 4 bases at V and 3 bases at J, with 16 bases between the two ends.

This clonotype has a handful of counts. The chain links TRBV2 to TRBJ2-7; 8 bases map to TRBD2. Germline V gene lookup returns CDR1 SNHLY and CDR2 FYNNEI. This CDR3 is 14 amino acids long. Losses at the gene ends were 5 bases for V and 0 bases for J; bases not matched to a gene: 3. The CDR3 reads CASSSGGHSYEQYV. CDR3 coding DNA: TGTGCCAGCAGTAGCGGGGGACACTCCTACGAGCAGTACGTC.

This clonotype was counted between two and nine times. V usage is TRBV20-1 and J usage is TRBJ2-2, with a weak D call TRBD2 (6 bases). Germline assignment: CDR1 DFQATT and CDR2 SNEGSKA (reference sequence). The V and J ends lost 5 bases and 2 bases respectively, with 12 bases between them. The length of the CDR3 is 14 residues. CDR3 DNA sequence: TGCAGTGCTTCCGGACTACAAAACACCGGGGAGCTGTTTTTT. Its translation is CSASGLQNTGELFF.

V gene TRBV24-1 combines with J gene TRBJ2-1; D is uncertain. Germline V gene lookup returns CDR1 KGHDR and CDR2 SFDVKD. This CDR3 region has 11 residues. Trimming left V 8 bases short and J 8 bases short, with 9 bases between. CDR3 in amino acids: CATMGNYEQFF. For the CDR3, the DNA is TGTGCCACCATGGGTAACTATGAGCAGTTCTTC.

A few counts support this clonotype. The rearrangement links TRBV6-5 to TRBJ2-5; D perhaps matches TRBD2 (5 bases). CDR3 length equals 14 residues. Deletions cut 2 bases from V and 1 base from J, with 8 bases between. Germline V CDR1 and CDR2: MNHEY, SVGAGI. In DNA form, the CDR3 reads TGTGCCAGCAGTTACGCGGGTCGCCAAGAGACCCAGTACTTC. Encoded protein: CASSYAGRQETQYF.

The chain is built from TRBV28 and TRBJ2-1, with D perhaps matching TRBD2 (6 bases). V dropped 5 bases and J dropped 8 bases, with 19 bases sitting between them. This CDR3 is 15 amino acids long. The germline gives CDR1 MDHEN, CDR2 SYDVKM. The CDR3 coding sequence is TGTGCCAGCAGTCCCTCGGGTAGCGGCACCCATGAGCAGTTCTTC. Its translation: CASSPSGSGTHEQFF. The variable domain in full, completed from reference TRBV28 and TRBJ2-1, reads DVKVTQSSRYLVKRTGEKVFLECVQDMDHENMFWYRQDPGLGLRLIYFSYDVKMKEKGDIPEGYSVSREKKERFSLILESASTNQTSMYLCASSPSGSGTHEQFFGPGTRLTVL.

This clonotype came up many times. This chain links TRBV14 with TRBJ2-1, with D perhaps being TRBD1 or TRBD2 (5 bases each). Trimming removed 1 base at V and 11 bases at J, with 21 bases between. The CDR3 totals 16 residues. CDR1 is SGHDN, CDR2 FVKESK, per germline. CDR3 loop: CASSQGGTLVRSKQFF. DNA for the CDR3: TGTGCCAGCAGCCAAGGGGGGACCCTAGTCCGTTCTAAGCAGTTCTTC.

The CDR3 DNA is TGTGCCAGCTCACCTCGGTCGGAGGGGGCTGACTATGGCTACACCTTC. This translates into CASSPRSEGADYGYTF. The chain is built from TRBV18 and TRBJ1-2; TRBD1 matches at 7 bases. The CDR3 is 16 residues long. CDR1 is KGHSH, CDR2 LQKENI, per germline. V lost 3 bases and J lost 3; bases outside the gene matches: 10.

The chain carries TRBV7-2 and TRBJ1-1; TRBD1 is a possible D gene (6 bases). Germline CDR1 and CDR2: SGHTA and FQGNSA. The germline V and J ends were trimmed by 2 bases and 1 base, with 8 bases remaining between them. This CDR3 contains 14 residues. CDR3 in DNA: TGTGCCAGCAGCTTAAGGGGGTGGAACACTGAAGCTTTCTTT. It is translated as CASSLRGWNTEAFF.

This clonotype was observed a handful of times. This sequence joins TRBV2 and TRBJ2-1; D may be TRBD1 (5 bases). There are 14 residues in the CDR3. CDR1 and CDR2 from the germline V gene are SNHLY and FYNNEI. V was cut by 5 bases and J by 3 bases, with 11 bases left in between. As DNA, the CDR3 is TGTGCCAGCAGTCCCTATAGGGGCTACAATGAGCAGTTCTTC. Translated: CASSPYRGYNEQFF.

In its sample, this clonotype was seen a few times. V usage is TRBV4-1 and J usage is TRBJ2-2; D is unresolved. V lost 1 base, J lost 7 bases, and 7 bases lay in between. CDR1 is MGHRA, CDR2 YSYEKL, per germline. This CDR3 spans 13 amino acids. Written as DNA, the CDR3 is TGCGCCAGCAGCCAAGTGCCTAGCGGGGAGCTGTTTTTT. This encodes CASSQVPSGELFF.

This clonotype showed up just a few times. This chain links TRBV19 with TRBJ2-3; D is possibly TRBD2 (6 bases). The CDR3 loop spans 18 amino acids. V lost 0 bases, J lost 3 bases, and 19 bases lay in between. The germline CDR1 and CDR2 sequences are LNHDA and SQIVND (reference sequence). CDR3 loop: CASSIDSPWRGRTDTQYF. The CDR3 coding sequence is TGTGCCAGTAGTATAGATTCCCCGTGGAGGGGTAGAACAGATACGCAGTATTTT.

This clonotype occurred many times. This chain connects TRBV28 to TRBJ2-1, with D possibly TRBD2 on 6 matching bases. Deletions cut 7 bases from V and 2 bases from J, with 18 bases between. The CDR3 contains 16 residues. Looked up from germline, CDR1 is MDHEN and CDR2 is SYDVKM. The CDR3 DNA reads TGTGCCAGCAACGAACCCCAGCGGGCCACCTACAATGAGCAGTTCTTC. It yields the protein CASNEPQRATYNEQFF.

This clonotype has ten or more counts. CDR3 coding DNA: TGCGCCAGCAGCTTGGCTGGGTCTGGAAACACCATATATTTT. Translation: CASSLAGSGNTIYF. The chain links TRBV5-1 to TRBJ1-3; D not certain. Trimming took 0 bases from V and 1 from J, leaving 5 bases between them. This CDR3 comprises 14 residues. Per germline, CDR1 SGHRS and CDR2 YFSETQ.

This clonotype occurred a few times. The chain has TRBV12-3 or TRBV12-4 and TRBJ1-4; 8 bases fit TRBD1. This CDR3 contains 14 residues. Trimming took 5 bases from V and 5 from J; bases not matched to a gene: 4. This CDR3 reads CASSPQGGNEKLFF. DNA for the CDR3: TGTGCCAGCAGTCCACAGGGGGGGAATGAAAAACTGTTTTTT.

The chain couples TRBV28 to TRBJ1-2; 8 positions agree with TRBD1. Trimming took 5 bases from V and 2 from J; bases not matched to a gene: 10. The CDR3 length is 16 residues. The germline gives CDR1 MDHEN, CDR2 SYDVKM. CDR3: CASSTPGSGGNYGYTF. CDR3 sequence (DNA): TGTGCCAGCAGTACCCCTGGGTCAGGGGGCAACTATGGCTACACCTTC.

V is TRBV5-1 and J is TRBJ2-1; a possible D gene is TRBD2 (6 bases). Trimming pared 0 bases from V and 3 bases from J, leaving 10 bases between. This CDR3 is built from 15 residues. Germline assignment: CDR1 SGHRS and CDR2 YFSETQ. CDR3 residues: CASSLALAIYNEQFF. The CDR3 DNA is TGCGCCAGCAGCTTGGCACTAGCCATCTACAATGAGCAGTTCTTC.

The chain employs TRBV9 and TRBJ2-1; 13 bases map to TRBD2. J lost 9 bases, V lost 7 bases, and 10 bases had no gene match. The CDR3 length is 15 residues. CDR1 SGDLS and CDR2 YYNGEE come from the germline V gene. The DNA of the CDR3 is TGTGCCAGCGGAACGCGGACTAGCGGGGGATTTGAGCAGTTCTTC. It is translated as CASGTRTSGGFEQFF.

This clonotype has just a few counts. V and J are TRBV12-3 or TRBV12-4 and TRBJ2-1; no clear D. The CDR3 runs 14 residues. V lost 7 bases and J lost 3, with 13 bases in between. In nucleotides, the CDR3 is TGTGCCAGCACGTCGTACATGCACTACAATGAGCAGTTCTTC. Its translation is CASTSYMHYNEQFF.